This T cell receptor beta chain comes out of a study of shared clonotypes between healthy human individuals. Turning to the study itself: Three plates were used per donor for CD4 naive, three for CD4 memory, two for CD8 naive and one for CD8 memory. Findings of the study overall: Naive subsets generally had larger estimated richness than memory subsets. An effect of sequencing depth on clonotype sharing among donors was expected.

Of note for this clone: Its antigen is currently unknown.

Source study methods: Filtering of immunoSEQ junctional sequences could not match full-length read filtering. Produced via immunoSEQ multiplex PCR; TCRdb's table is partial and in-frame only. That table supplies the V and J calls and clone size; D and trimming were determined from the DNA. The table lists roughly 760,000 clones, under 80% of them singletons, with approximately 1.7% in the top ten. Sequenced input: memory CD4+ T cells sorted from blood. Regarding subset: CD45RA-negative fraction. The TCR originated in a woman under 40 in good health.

CDR3 coding DNA: TGTGCCAGCAGCCCCTCGGGAATGGGGGGGAATGAGCAGTTCTTC. Its translation: CASSPSGMGGNEQFF. The chain uses TRBV7-3 and TRBJ2-1; 7 bases match TRBD2. The CDR3 covers 15 residues. V was clipped by 5 bases and J by 7 bases; unmatched bases: 11. The germline gives CDR1 SGHTA, CDR2 FQGTGA.